The 2 T cell receptor beta chains given below trace back to one sample, sequenced in a study of T cells in Graves' hyperthyroidism and ophthalmopathy. TCR beta CDR3 regions were amplified from RNA transcripts. TCR CDR3 underwent first-round RT-PCR with the HTBI primer set. Each CDR3 protein is one row after TCRdb ran MiXCR on the multiplex PCR reads. The sample gives around 600,000 distinct CDR3 sequences, approximately 15% of which show up once; roughly 7.7% is in the top ten. The specimen sequenced was blood. These receptors all come from a young woman with Graves' ophthalmopathy.

This clonotype was seen ten or more times. The rearrangement joins TRBV6-1 to TRBJ1-5; TRBD1 aligns across 7 bases. The CDR3 is made up of 13 amino acids. Germline values: CDR1 MNHNS, CDR2 SASEGT. The V segment lost 8 bases and the J segment 8 bases; nucleotides outside the gene matches: 9. This CDR3 reads CASSGQTKEPQHF. The CDR3 DNA sequence: TGTGCCAGCTCGGGACAGACCAAGGAGCCCCAGCATTTT.

This clonotype was counted ten times or more. CDR3 coding DNA: TGTGCCAGCACCTCCTCCGGGGCCCTCAACGTCGGCGACGACACTGAAGCTTTCTTT. Protein sequence: CASTSSGALNVGDDTEAFF. The rearrangement links TRBV2 to TRBJ1-1; tentatively, D is TRBD1 (5 bases). CDR1 is SNHLY and CDR2 is FYNNEI in the germline V gene. Trimming took 7 bases from V and 3 from J, leaving 30 bases between them. The CDR3 spans 19 residues.